The 24 T cell receptor beta chains below all came from one sample that was sequenced in a study of early stage breast cancer tumors (dated by TCRdb to the late 2010s). The library was obtained by the immunoSEQ multiplex PCR assay. TCRdb mirrors the immuneACCESS table, restricted to in-frame sequences. Some clones are absent from its copies; in checked studies, under half trace to an unresolved V gene, and the reason for the others is unknown. The sample yields fewer than 30,000 clones; 80% were counted once. Approximately 12% of the sample belongs to the ten largest clones. Sequencing was carried out using blood. Source of these receptors: a person aged 60 to 70 with breast cancer.

There are a few counts of this clone. V is TRBV19 and J is TRBJ1-4; D ambiguous. The CDR3 extends over 14 amino acids. Per germline, CDR1 LNHDA and CDR2 SQIVND (reference sequence). Deletions cut 5 bases from V and 0 bases from J, with 7 bases between. The CDR3 loop reads CASSPYATNEKLFF. In DNA, the CDR3 is TGTGCCAGTAGTCCCTATGCAACTAATGAAAAACTGTTTTTT.

The chain uses TRBV6-6 and TRBJ2-2; a weak D match, TRBD2 (7 bases). This CDR3 is built from 15 residues. Trimming removed 5 bases from V and 6 bases from J, with 16 bases in between. Per germline, CDR1 MNHNY and CDR2 SVGAGI (reference sequence). CDR3 in amino acids: CASSLTGRGPGELFF. CDR3 nucleotides: TGTGCCAGCAGTCTCACAGGGAGGGGTCCCGGGGAGCTGTTTTTT.

The chain joins TRBV29-1 to TRBJ2-2, with TRBD1 matching 9 bases. The CDR3 consists of 14 residues. Unmatched junction bases numbered 5, after V lost 6 bases and J lost 3 bases. Germline CDR1 SQVTM, CDR2 ANQGSEA. CDR3 coding DNA: TGCAGCGTCCGCCGGGACAGGGACACCGGGGAGCTGTTTTTT. Translating gives CSVRRDRDTGELFF.

The rearrangement joins TRBV19 to TRBJ2-7; 10 bases are shared with TRBD2. The J segment lost 2 bases and the V segment lost 3 bases, leaving 1 base of the junction unmatched. In germline, CDR1 is LNHDA, CDR2 SQIVND (reference sequence). The CDR3 totals 14 residues. CDR3 DNA sequence: TGTGCCAGTAGTATCAGCGGGAGGGCCTACGAGCAGTACTTC. Its translation: CASSISGRAYEQYF.

The rearrangement joins TRBV4-3 to TRBJ2-5; no firm D call. Trimming removed 0 bases at V and 1 base at J, with 9 bases between. There are 15 residues in the CDR3. The germline CDR1 and CDR2 sequences are LGHNA and YSLEER. This chain's CDR3 is CASSQDWLVQETQYF. DNA for the CDR3: TGCGCCAGCAGCCAAGATTGGCTAGTCCAAGAGACCCAGTACTTC.

This clone was found a few times. The rearrangement uses TRBV19 and TRBJ2-3, with D possibly being TRBD1 (6 bases). The length of the CDR3 is 13 residues. Germline CDR1 LNHDA, CDR2 SQIVND (reference sequence). Trimming took 5 bases from V and 5 from J, leaving 11 bases between them. This CDR3 is CASSGNREDTQYF. DNA for the CDR3: TGTGCCAGTAGTGGAAACAGGGAAGATACGCAGTATTTT.

This chain's CDR3 is CASSYPGLHQPQHF. CDR3 DNA: TGTGCCAGCAGTTACCCCGGGTTACATCAGCCCCAGCATTTT. The chain is built from TRBV6-5 and TRBJ1-5; D gene unclear. Looked up from germline, CDR1 is MNHEY and CDR2 is SVGAGI. The CDR3 is 14 residues long. Trimming took off 2 bases at V and 5 bases at J, with 10 bases between the two ends.

This sequence joins TRBV5-1 and TRBJ2-7, with TRBD2 matching 13 bases. In germline, CDR1 is SGHRS, CDR2 YFSETQ. Trimming cost V 2 bases and J 6 bases; bases outside gene matches: 5. The CDR3 contains 15 residues. Here the CDR3 reads CASSFGLAGEREQYF. The DNA of the CDR3 is TGCGCCAGCAGCTTTGGACTAGCGGGAGAGCGCGAGCAGTACTTC.

In regard to this clone: An end of the junction does not agree with germline; a read error may underlie this. This chain links TRBV5-4 with TRBJ2-2; 10 positions agree with TRBD2. Per germline, CDR1 SGHNT and CDR2 YYREEE (reference sequence). CDR3 length: 16 amino acids. The CDR3 nucleotides are TGTGCCAGCAGCTTTAGCGGGAGGCGGAACACCGAGGAGCTGTTTTTT. Its translation is CASSFSGRRNTEELFF.

This chain connects TRBV5-4 to TRBJ2-3; tentatively, D is TRBD2 (6 bases). This CDR3 region has 16 residues. Between the trimmed V and J ends, which lost 2 bases and 6 bases, there was a span of 19 bases. Germline CDR1 and CDR2: SGHNT and YYREEE (reference sequence). In nucleotides, the CDR3 is TGTGCCAGCAGCTTATCCAAGCGGGCAATAGCGGATACGCAGTATTTT. Its translation is CASSLSKRAIADTQYF.

The chain is built from TRBV4-1 and TRBJ2-1; no reliable D call. The V and J ends lost 3 bases and 6 bases respectively, with 18 bases between them. CDR1 and CDR2 from the germline V gene are MGHRA and YSYEKL. CDR3 size: 16 residues. The CDR3 DNA reads TGCGCCAGCAGCCAGAACTCCCAGAGGCCTGGCAATGAGCAGTTCTTC. It encodes CASSQNSQRPGNEQFF.

V and J are TRBV7-2 and TRBJ2-1, with 12 bases identical to TRBD1. J gave up 8 bases and V 5 bases, and 7 bases lay outside the gene matches. The CDR3 extends over 15 amino acids. CDR1 is SGHTA, CDR2 FQGNSA, per germline. CDR3 bases: TGTGCCAGCAGCCCTGGAGGGACAGGGGGCGATGAGCAGTTCTTC. This codes for CASSPGGTGGDEQFF.

The chain is built from TRBV6-5 and TRBJ1-2; the match to TRBD1 covers 7 bases. CDR1 MNHEY and CDR2 SVGAGI come from the germline V gene. Trimming took 3 bases from V and 4 from J; bases not matched to a gene: 5. This CDR3 is 14 amino acids long. The CDR3 reads CASSYDRAPYGYTF. The CDR3 region has the DNA TGTGCCAGCAGTTATGACAGGGCCCCCTATGGCTACACCTTC.

The chain carries TRBV6-5 and TRBJ2-7; perhaps TRBD2 as D (5 bases). Trimming stripped 5 bases from V and 5 bases from J, with 13 bases between. The CDR3 extends over 13 amino acids. Germline V gene data show CDR1 as MNHEY and CDR2 as SVGAGI. In DNA form, the CDR3 reads TGTGCCAGCAGTGCCCTTGGTAGCGACGAGCAGTACTTC. It is translated as CASSALGSDEQYF.

The J gene is TRBJ1-4, the V gene TRBV6-5, with D unresolved. Trimming stripped 2 bases from V and 7 bases from J, with 14 bases between. This CDR3 has 15 residues. Germline CDR1 MNHEY, CDR2 SVGAGI. CDR3 nucleotide sequence: TGTGCCAGCAGTTACCAGGAGGGATTGGGTGAAAAACTGTTTTTT. Translated, it gives CASSYQEGLGEKLFF.

The chain links TRBV2 to TRBJ2-7; 7 bases fit TRBD2. The junction had 9 bases not matched to a gene; V was cut back by 11 bases and J by 2 bases. CDR3 size: 13 residues. Looked up from germline, CDR1 is SNHLY and CDR2 is FYNNEI. Written as DNA, the CDR3 is TGTGCCGCGGGGGTTTCTAATCCCTACGAGCAGTACTTC. Protein: CAAGVSNPYEQYF.

The genes are TRBV5-1 and TRBJ2-5; TRBD2 matches at 16 bases. This CDR3 has 17 amino acids. V trimming: 1 base; J trimming: 4 bases; junction bases outside the gene matches: 4. Germline assignment: CDR1 SGHRS and CDR2 YFSETQ. Written as DNA, the CDR3 is TGCGCCAGCAGCTTGTACGGGACTAGCGGGAGGGGAGAGACCCAGTACTTC. This gives the protein CASSLYGTSGRGETQYF.

This chain uses TRBV9 with TRBJ2-2; 7 nucleotides agree with TRBD2. The CDR3 spans 15 residues. The V gene's germline CDR1 is SGDLS and CDR2 YYNGEE. Losses at the gene ends were 0 bases for V and 5 bases for J; bases not matched to a gene: 4. CDR3 sequence reads: CASSVVHGGTGELFF. In nucleotides, the CDR3 is TGTGCCAGCAGCGTAGTCCACGGGGGGACCGGGGAGCTGTTTTTT.

The chain links TRBV7-9 to TRBJ1-4; D possibly corresponds to TRBD1 (5 bases). The length of the CDR3 is 13 residues. Germline CDR1 and CDR2: SEHNR and FQNEAQ (reference sequence). Between the trimmed V and J ends, which lost 1 base and 15 bases, there was a span of 15 bases. CDR3 nucleotide sequence: TGTGCCAGCAGCTTAGTTGGGGCGGAAGCGATGTTTTTT. It specifies CASSLVGAEAMFF.

The gene calls are TRBV28 and TRBJ1-5, with TRBD1 as a possible D gene (6 bases). This CDR3 region has 13 residues. The germline V gene has CDR1 MDHEN and CDR2 SYDVKM. Trimming left V 7 bases short and J 7 bases short, with 14 bases between. The CDR3 sequence is CASTTQGRQPQHF. The CDR3 bases are TGTGCCAGCACCACTCAGGGGCGACAGCCCCAGCATTTT.

V is TRBV7-2 and J is TRBJ1-1; 12 nucleotides agree with TRBD1. Germline V gives CDR1 SGHTA, CDR2 FQGNSA. The CDR3 runs to 17 residues. V shed 2 bases and J 4 bases; nucleotides not matched to a gene: 8. The CDR3 nucleotides read TGTGCCAGCAGCTTAAGATTGGGACAGGGGGCTGGCACTGAAGCTTTCTTT. This sequence encodes CASSLRLGQGAGTEAFF.

V and J are TRBV19 and TRBJ2-1; 12 nucleotides line up with TRBD2. CDR1 LNHDA and CDR2 SQIVND come from the germline V gene (reference sequence). The CDR3 runs 14 residues. The V segment lost 3 bases and the J segment 8 bases; nucleotides outside the gene matches: 2. CDR3 region: CASSMTSGSDEQFF. DNA of the CDR3: TGTGCCAGTAGTATGACTAGCGGGAGCGATGAGCAGTTCTTC.

This clone was counted a single time. V usage is TRBV5-1 and J usage is TRBJ2-2; 7 nucleotides agree with TRBD2. This CDR3 comprises 15 residues. Per germline, CDR1 SGHRS and CDR2 YFSETQ. V was clipped by 0 bases and J by 3 bases; unmatched bases: 2. Written as DNA, the CDR3 is TGCGCCAGCAGCTTGGCGGCGGGGGACACCGGGGAGCTGTTTTTT. Its translation: CASSLAAGDTGELFF.

The gene calls are TRBV7-3 and TRBJ2-5; 7 nucleotides match TRBD2. CDR3 size: 15 residues. After removal of 5 bases from V and 3 bases from J, the junction contained 9 bases not matched to a gene. The germline V gene has CDR1 SGHTA and CDR2 FQGTGA. The CDR3: CASSRSAGPEETQYF. The CDR3 nucleotides read TGTGCCAGCAGCCGCTCAGCGGGACCAGAAGAGACCCAGTACTTC.